The clone carrying this T cell receptor (beta chain) was observed a single time. Sequence at one end of the junction differs from germline and may be a read error. From germline, CDR1 is SSHAT and CDR2 FNYEAQ (reference sequence). The CDR3 extends over 16 amino acids. Original analysis: By means of reference gene primer amplification, nucleated cell counts were estimated. Assay used: immunoSEQ multiplex PCR; TCRdb lists only in-frame clones, some missing. The V and J calls and clone size come from that table; D and trimming were worked out from the DNA. The sample has tens of thousands of clones, roughly 86% seen once. The entry originates in a study of blood T cell repertoires in COVID-19. As for the study in general: There were acute and convalescent COVID-19 samples, and they came from the United States, Italy and Spain. From T cells, B-cell-depleted T cells, or PBMCs came the material, which was cDNA or gDNA.

The V gene is TRBV7-7, the J gene TRBJ2-2; 12 bases are a match to TRBD2. Material: peripheral blood. The clonotype comes from a man between 60 and 75 years old with active COVID-19. CDR3 coding DNA: TGTGCTAGCAGCCCGGGACTAGCGGGCCTCACCGGGGAGCTGTTTTTT. Its protein product is CASSPGLAGLTGELFF.